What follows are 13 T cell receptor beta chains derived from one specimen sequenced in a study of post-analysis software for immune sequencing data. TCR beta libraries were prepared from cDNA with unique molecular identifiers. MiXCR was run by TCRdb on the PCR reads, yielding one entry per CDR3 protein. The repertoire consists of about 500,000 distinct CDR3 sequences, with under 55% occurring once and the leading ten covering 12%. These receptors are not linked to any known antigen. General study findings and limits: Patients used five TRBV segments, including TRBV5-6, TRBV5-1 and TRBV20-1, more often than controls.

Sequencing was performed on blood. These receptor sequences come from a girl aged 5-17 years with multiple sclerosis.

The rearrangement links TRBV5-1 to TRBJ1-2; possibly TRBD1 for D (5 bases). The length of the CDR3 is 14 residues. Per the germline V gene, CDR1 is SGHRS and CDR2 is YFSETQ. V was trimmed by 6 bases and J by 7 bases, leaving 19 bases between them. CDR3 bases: TGCGCCAGCACCCCGGGGGATCCCTCGGGTGGCTACACCTTC. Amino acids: CASTPGDPSGGYTF.

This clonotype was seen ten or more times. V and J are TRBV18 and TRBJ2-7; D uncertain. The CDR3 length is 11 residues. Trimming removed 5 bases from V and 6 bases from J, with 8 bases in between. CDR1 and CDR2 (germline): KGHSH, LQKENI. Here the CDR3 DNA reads TGTGCCAGCTCAACGTCGGTCGAGCAGTACTTC. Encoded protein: CASSTSVEQYF.

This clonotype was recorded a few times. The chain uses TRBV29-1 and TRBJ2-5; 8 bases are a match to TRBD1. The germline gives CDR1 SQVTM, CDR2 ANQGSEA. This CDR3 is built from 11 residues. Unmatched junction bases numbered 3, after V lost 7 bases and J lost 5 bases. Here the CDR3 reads CSARTGETQYF. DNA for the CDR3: TGCAGCGCCCGGACAGGGGAGACCCAGTACTTC.

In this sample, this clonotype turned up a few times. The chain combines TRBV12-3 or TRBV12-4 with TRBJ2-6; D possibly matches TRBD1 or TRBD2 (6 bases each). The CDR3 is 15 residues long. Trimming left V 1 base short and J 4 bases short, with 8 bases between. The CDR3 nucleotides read TGTGCCAGCAGTTTAGGAGGGGGGGGGGCCAACGTCCTGACTTTC. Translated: CASSLGGGGANVLTF.

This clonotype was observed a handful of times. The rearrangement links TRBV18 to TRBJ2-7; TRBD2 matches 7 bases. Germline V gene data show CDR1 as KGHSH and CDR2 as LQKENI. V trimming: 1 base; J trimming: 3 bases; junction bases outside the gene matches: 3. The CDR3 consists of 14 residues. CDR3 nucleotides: TGTGCCAGCTCACCACGGGCGGGAGTCTACGAGCAGTACTTC. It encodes CASSPRAGVYEQYF.

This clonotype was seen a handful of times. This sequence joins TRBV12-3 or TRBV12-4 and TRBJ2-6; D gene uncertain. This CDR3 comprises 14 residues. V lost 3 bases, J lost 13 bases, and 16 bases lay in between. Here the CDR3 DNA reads TGTGCCAGCAGTTTCCGGCCCATCGGCCAGGTCCTGACTTTC. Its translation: CASSFRPIGQVLTF.

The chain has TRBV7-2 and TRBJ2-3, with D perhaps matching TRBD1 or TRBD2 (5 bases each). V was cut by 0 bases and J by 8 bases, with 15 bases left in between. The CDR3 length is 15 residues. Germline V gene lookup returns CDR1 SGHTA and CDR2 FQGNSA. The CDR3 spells CASSLAGVDGGTQYF. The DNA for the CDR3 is TGTGCCAGCAGCTTAGCGGGCGTCGATGGGGGTACGCAGTATTTT.

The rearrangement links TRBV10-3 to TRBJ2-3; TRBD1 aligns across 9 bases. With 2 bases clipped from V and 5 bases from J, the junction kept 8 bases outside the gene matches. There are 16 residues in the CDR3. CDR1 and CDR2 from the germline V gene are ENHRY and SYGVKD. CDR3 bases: TGTGCCATCAGTGAGGGGACAGGGAAGCGTGGAGATACGCAGTATTTT. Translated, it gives CAISEGTGKRGDTQYF.

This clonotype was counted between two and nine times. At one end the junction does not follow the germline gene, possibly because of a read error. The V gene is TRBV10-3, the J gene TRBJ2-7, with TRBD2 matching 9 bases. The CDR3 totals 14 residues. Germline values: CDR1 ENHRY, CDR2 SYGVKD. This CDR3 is CAINEAGGPNEQYF. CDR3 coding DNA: TGTGCCATCAATGAGGCGGGAGGGCCAAACGAGCAGTACTTC.

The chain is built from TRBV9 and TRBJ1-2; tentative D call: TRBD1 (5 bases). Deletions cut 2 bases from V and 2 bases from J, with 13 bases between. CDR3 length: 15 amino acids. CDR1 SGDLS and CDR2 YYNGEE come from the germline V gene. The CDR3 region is CASSVAGPENYGYTF. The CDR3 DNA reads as TGTGCCAGCAGCGTGGCGGGGCCGGAAAACTATGGCTACACCTTC.

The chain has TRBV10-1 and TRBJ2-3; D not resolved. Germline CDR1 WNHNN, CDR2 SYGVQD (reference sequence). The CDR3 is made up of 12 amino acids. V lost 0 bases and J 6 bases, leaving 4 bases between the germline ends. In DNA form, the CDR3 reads TGCGCCAGCAGTGAGTCAATGGATACGCAGTATTTT. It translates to CASSESMDTQYF.

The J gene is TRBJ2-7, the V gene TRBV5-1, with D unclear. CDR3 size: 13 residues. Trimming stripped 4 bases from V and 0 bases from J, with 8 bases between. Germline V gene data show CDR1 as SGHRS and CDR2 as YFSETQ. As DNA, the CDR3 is TGCGCCAGCAGCCCCCTGAACTCCTACGAGCAGTACTTC. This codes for CASSPLNSYEQYF.

The CDR3 sequence is CAISEAQRAWETQYF. CDR3 sequence (DNA): TGTGCCATCAGTGAGGCCCAGCGGGCCTGGGAGACCCAGTACTTC. The chain carries TRBV10-3 and TRBJ2-5, with a tentative D call TRBD2 (6 bases). The V and J ends lost 2 bases and 5 bases respectively, with 15 bases between them. The CDR3 extends over 15 amino acids. Germline values: CDR1 ENHRY, CDR2 SYGVKD.